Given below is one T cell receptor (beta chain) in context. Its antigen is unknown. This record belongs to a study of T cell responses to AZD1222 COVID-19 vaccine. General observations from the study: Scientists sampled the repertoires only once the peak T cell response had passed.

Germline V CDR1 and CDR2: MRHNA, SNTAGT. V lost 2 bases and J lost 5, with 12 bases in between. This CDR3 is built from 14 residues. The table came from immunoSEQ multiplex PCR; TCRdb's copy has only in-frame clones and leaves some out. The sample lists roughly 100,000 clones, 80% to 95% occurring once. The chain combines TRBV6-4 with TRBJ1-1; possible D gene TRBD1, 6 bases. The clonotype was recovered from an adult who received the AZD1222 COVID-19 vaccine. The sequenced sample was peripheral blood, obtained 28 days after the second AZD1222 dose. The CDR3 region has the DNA TGTGCCAGCAGTGACCGGGGGCGCCGGACTGAAGCTTTCTTT. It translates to CASSDRGRRTEAFF.